These T cell receptor beta chains were read from a single sample in a study of chemoradiotherapy in HPV16-positive cancers. The assay was immunoSEQ multiplex PCR, and TCRdb's table has in-frame clones only and misses some. This table has fewer than 40,000 clones, roughly 88% appearing once. Sequenced here: blood, sampled from a patient who underwent chemoradiotherapy. Receptor source: a human donor with HPV-associated anogenital cancer. The CDR3 runs from the conserved cysteine through the conserved F or W.

j_gene: TRBJ2-1; v_gene: TRBV27; CDR3aa: CASSFLGDNEQFF
j_gene: TRBJ2-5; v_gene: TRBV28; CDR3aa: CASSLPPTETQYF
j_gene: TRBJ2-3; v_gene: TRBV27; CDR3aa: CASSLPRTGGHTQYF
j_gene: TRBJ2-3; v_gene: TRBV9; CDR3aa: CASSPEVFGTQYF
j_gene: TRBJ1-5; v_gene: TRBV7-9; CDR3aa: CASSLFGGQPQHF
j_gene: TRBJ2-3; v_gene: TRBV9; CDR3aa: CASSLGLAGGLRTDTQYF
j_gene: TRBJ2-1; v_gene: TRBV13; CDR3aa: CASSPRGSGRGYNEQFF
j_gene: TRBJ1-5; v_gene: TRBV5-1; CDR3aa: CASSLGQGAGDNQPQHF
j_gene: TRBJ1-5; v_gene: TRBV19; CDR3aa: CASEPGQPNQPQHF
j_gene: TRBJ2-1; v_gene: TRBV5-4; CDR3aa: CASEGGPSNEQFF
j_gene: TRBJ1-2; v_gene: TRBV6-1; CDR3aa: CASSDTRGRMGGNYGYTF
j_gene: TRBJ1-2; v_gene: TRBV19; CDR3aa: CASSTDPEWYGYTF
j_gene: TRBJ1-1; v_gene: TRBV6-5; CDR3aa: CAAKGALGTEAFF
j_gene: TRBJ2-7; v_gene: TRBV6-5; CDR3aa: CASSSGQGSSYEQYF
j_gene: TRBJ2-3; v_gene: TRBV9; CDR3aa: CASSVVGGVVPDTQYF
j_gene: TRBJ1-6; v_gene: TRBV11-3; CDR3aa: CASSVDSYSPLHF
j_gene: TRBJ2-7; v_gene: TRBV6-5; CDR3aa: CASSYSEGGYEQYF
j_gene: TRBJ2-7; v_gene: TRBV4-1; CDR3aa: CASSQTGTGGIYEQYF
j_gene: TRBJ1-4; v_gene: TRBV19; CDR3aa: CASSIAGDGGWDEKLFF
j_gene: TRBJ2-7; v_gene: TRBV9; CDR3aa: CASSAPGAEQYF
j_gene: TRBJ1-2; v_gene: TRBV7-9; CDR3aa: CASSSSGRSNYGYTF
j_gene: TRBJ1-1; v_gene: TRBV4-2; CDR3aa: CASSQERGLAFF
j_gene: TRBJ1-1; v_gene: TRBV11-2; CDR3aa: CASSSWDRARDTEAFF
j_gene: TRBJ1-5; v_gene: TRBV5-5; CDR3aa: CASSLATVNQPQHF
j_gene: TRBJ2-1; v_gene: TRBV5-1; CDR3aa: CASSLDAVYNEQFF
j_gene: TRBJ1-1; v_gene: TRBV6-6; CDR3aa: CASSQRAYTEAFF
j_gene: TRBJ2-7; v_gene: TRBV10-1; CDR3aa: CASTSGTSGRDSSYEQYF
j_gene: TRBJ1-2; v_gene: TRBV7-2; CDR3aa: CASSLEYSTGGYTF
j_gene: TRBJ2-7; v_gene: TRBV6-1; CDR3aa: CACNRGYEQYF
j_gene: TRBJ2-7; v_gene: TRBV13; CDR3aa: CASSLGLSLHEQYF
j_gene: TRBJ2-2; v_gene: TRBV4-2; CDR3aa: CASSQAGTAITGELFF
j_gene: TRBJ2-1; v_gene: TRBV21-1; CDR3aa: CASSTVHHSDNEQFF
j_gene: TRBJ2-2; v_gene: TRBV5-1; CDR3aa: CASSLSGNTGELFF
j_gene: TRBJ2-1; v_gene: TRBV5-8; CDR3aa: CASSLGTSSYNEQFF
j_gene: TRBJ1-2; v_gene: TRBV2; CDR3aa: CASSRTGNYGYTF
j_gene: TRBJ1-2; v_gene: TRBV5-6; CDR3aa: CASSRWVGLNYGYTF
j_gene: TRBJ2-2; v_gene: TRBV5-1; CDR3aa: CASSSLQGAGGGGELFF
j_gene: TRBJ2-3; v_gene: TRBV6-1; CDR3aa: CASRMGQETDTQYF
j_gene: TRBJ2-5; v_gene: TRBV7-9; CDR3aa: CASSGLAGSKETQYF
j_gene: TRBJ1-1; v_gene: TRBV5-1; CDR3aa: CASSPQTQSLNTEAFF
j_gene: TRBJ1-2; v_gene: TRBV2; CDR3aa: CRTGDLYGYTF
j_gene: TRBJ1-1; v_gene: TRBV30; CDR3aa: CAWSWPGINTEAFF
j_gene: TRBJ1-1; v_gene: TRBV29-1; CDR3aa: CSVGQGGNTEAFF
j_gene: TRBJ2-5; v_gene: TRBV13; CDR3aa: CASSFRTARTQYF
j_gene: TRBJ2-7; v_gene: TRBV5-1; CDR3aa: CASRGGAGPYEQYF
j_gene: TRBJ2-3; v_gene: TRBV30; CDR3aa: CAWSVTTTTTDTQYF
j_gene: TRBJ2-7; v_gene: TRBV2; CDR3aa: CASSPPGGGGEQYF
j_gene: TRBJ1-5; v_gene: TRBV6-6; CDR3aa: CASSFDRVNQPQHF
j_gene: TRBJ1-5; v_gene: TRBV6-1; CDR3aa: CASRGTGGLNQPQHF
j_gene: TRBJ1-1; v_gene: TRBV29-1; CDR3aa: CSGGQGAFLSEAFF
j_gene: TRBJ2-7; v_gene: TRBV11-2; CDR3aa: CASSLVSDREQYF
j_gene: TRBJ2-7; v_gene: TRBV18; CDR3aa: CASSPNSSVKGEQYF
j_gene: TRBJ1-3; v_gene: TRBV6-5; CDR3aa: CASSRSQGAGNTIYF
j_gene: TRBJ2-5; v_gene: TRBV4-1; CDR3aa: CASSQLETTLQETQYF
j_gene: TRBJ1-1; v_gene: TRBV6-5; CDR3aa: CATRWERRNTEAFF
j_gene: TRBJ2-1; v_gene: TRBV19; CDR3aa: CATSPVPGGSNEQFF
j_gene: TRBJ2-5; v_gene: TRBV19; CDR3aa: CASSPLGVGQETQYF
j_gene: TRBJ1-5; v_gene: TRBV19; CDR3aa: CASRPRAGNSNQPQHF